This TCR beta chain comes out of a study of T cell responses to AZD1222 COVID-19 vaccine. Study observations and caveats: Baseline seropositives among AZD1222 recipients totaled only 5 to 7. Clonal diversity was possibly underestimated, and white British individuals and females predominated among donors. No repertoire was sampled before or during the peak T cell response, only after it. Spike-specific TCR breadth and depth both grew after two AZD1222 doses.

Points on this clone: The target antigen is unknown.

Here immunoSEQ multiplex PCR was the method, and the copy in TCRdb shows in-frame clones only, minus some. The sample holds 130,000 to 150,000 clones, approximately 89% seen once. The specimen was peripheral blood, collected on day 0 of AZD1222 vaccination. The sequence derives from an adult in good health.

The CDR3 reads CASSPTTTHGYTF. DNA for the CDR3: TGTGCCAGCAGTCCAACAACAACCCATGGCTACACCTTC. The V call is TRBV7-9, the J call TRBJ1-2, with D unresolved. The CDR3 runs to 13 residues. Trimming removed 6 bases at V and 6 bases at J, with 14 bases between. The germline CDR1 and CDR2 sequences are SEHNR and FQNEAQ (reference sequence).